A single sample is the source of the 7 T cell receptor beta chains below, sequenced in a study of graft-versus-host responses after intestinal transplantation. The antigens these receptors bind are not known. Clones were read by immunoSEQ multiplex PCR, and TCRdb kept only the in-frame ones, dropping some. This sample has over 40,000 clones, with about 88% found just once. The input for sequencing was unstimulated CD4+ T cells sorted from spleen or lymph node cells, taken before transplant. The receptors originated from a human donor who was the organ donor for an intestinal transplant.

The V call is TRBV15, the J call TRBJ1-5; D is uncertain. V was clipped by 5 bases and J by 3 bases, with 17 bases between them. Germline loops: CDR1 LNHNV, CDR2 YYDKDF (reference sequence). The CDR3 covers 16 residues. In DNA form, the CDR3 reads TGTGCCACCAGCGTCCAGGTCCTATTGGCCAATCAGCCCCAGCATTTT. It encodes CATSVQVLLANQPQHF.

The V and J genes are TRBV7-2 and TRBJ1-1, with D possibly TRBD1 on 5 matching bases. The CDR3 extends over 15 amino acids. Germline lookup yields CDR1 SGHTA and CDR2 FQGNSA. V lost 3 bases, J lost 4 bases, and 15 bases lay in between. CDR3 residues: CASSFSGGMSTEAFF. CDR3 bases: TGTGCCAGCAGCTTTTCGGGGGGAATGTCCACTGAAGCTTTCTTT.

The genes are TRBV19 and TRBJ1-3; 9 bases are a match to TRBD1. The CDR3 totals 16 residues. CDR1 is LNHDA and CDR2 is SQIVND in the germline V gene (reference sequence). V dropped 7 bases and J dropped 0; count of bases not matched to a gene: 7. The CDR3 reads CASKGDRASSGNTIYF. The DNA of the CDR3 is TGTGCCAGTAAAGGGGACAGGGCCTCCTCTGGAAACACCATATATTTT. Using reference TRBV19 and TRBJ1-3 for the parts outside the CDR3, the full variable domain is DGGITQSPKYLFRKEGQNVTLSCEQNLNHDAMYWYRQDPGQGLRLIYYSQIVNDFQKGDIAEGYSVSREKKESFPLTVTSAQKNPTAFYLCASKGDRASSGNTIYFGEGSWLTVV.

This clone was counted a single time. This sequence joins TRBV7-6 and TRBJ2-7, with TRBD2 identical over 10 bases. Germline-derived CDR1 and CDR2 are SGHVS and FNYEAQ. The V segment lost 4 bases and the J segment 0 bases; nucleotides outside the gene matches: 12. The CDR3 runs 18 residues. The chain's CDR3 is CASSSYPTSGSGSYEQYF. CDR3 DNA: TGTGCCAGCAGCTCATACCCGACTAGCGGGTCCGGCTCCTACGAGCAGTACTTC. The variable domain in full, with the rest retrieved from reference TRBV7-6 and TRBJ2-7, is GAGVSQSPRYKVTKRGQDVALRCDPISGHVSLYWYRQALGQGPEFLTYFNYEAQQDKSGLPNDRFSAERPEGSISTLTIQRTEQRDSAMYRCASSSYPTSGSGSYEQYFGPGTRLTVT.

The V call is TRBV9, the J call TRBJ2-1; 7 nucleotides align to TRBD1. The CDR3 is 16 amino acids. V gave up 4 bases and J gave up 4 bases; unmatched junction bases: 11. Per germline, CDR1 SGDLS and CDR2 YYNGEE. The CDR3 sequence: CASSPQTGTAYNEQFF. The CDR3 coding sequence is TGTGCCAGCAGCCCTCAGACGGGGACAGCTTACAATGAGCAGTTCTTC.

The chain joins TRBV30 to TRBJ1-2, with D perhaps matching TRBD1 (6 bases). Germline assignment: CDR1 GTSNPN and CDR2 SVGIG (reference sequence). CDR3 size: 15 residues. V was shortened by 0 bases and J by 8 bases, with 19 bases between the two germline ends. CDR3 amino acids: CAWSVPLRGLWGYTF. The CDR3 region has the DNA TGTGCCTGGAGTGTACCACTCCGGGGGCTGTGGGGCTACACCTTC.

This clone showed up just a few times. Other DNA sequences in this sample translate to the same CDR3. V and J are TRBV7-9 and TRBJ1-2; 8 nucleotides align to TRBD1. J was trimmed by 4 bases and V by 2 bases; bases with no gene match: 9. Per the germline V gene, CDR1 is SEHNR and CDR2 is FQNEAQ (reference sequence). This CDR3 contains 16 residues. The CDR3 sequence is CASSLKQGGRAYGYTF. The CDR3 nucleotides are TGTGCCAGCAGCTTAAAACAGGGGGGTCGGGCCTATGGCTACACCTTC.